This T cell receptor (beta chain) was identified in a study of neurological immune-mediated disorders. General study points: There was no clinical or MRI feature that showed an association with the multiple sclerosis repertoire cluster.

The V segment lost 2 bases and the J segment 3 bases; nucleotides outside the gene matches: 10. Germline V gene data show CDR1 as MNHEY and CDR2 as SVGEGT. CDR3 size: 17 residues. MiXCR, applied by TCRdb to the 5' RACE reads, yields one record per CDR3 protein. The profile covers some 57,000 distinct CDR3 sequences, with around 4.7% appearing a single time and 3% to 4% taken by the ten largest. This clonotype was seen ten or more times. The antigen is not known. The unsorted libraries originated from 2 million PBMCs that had been stored at -80 C. The sequenced sample consisted of PBMCs. The chain couples TRBV6-2 or TRBV6-3 to TRBJ2-1; 7 nucleotides align to TRBD2. This TCR was sampled from a woman in her forties or fifties with multiple sclerosis. This chain's CDR3 is CASSYGAGDGFYNEQFF. The CDR3 coding sequence is TGTGCCAGCAGTTACGGGGCGGGGGATGGGTTCTACAATGAGCAGTTCTTC.